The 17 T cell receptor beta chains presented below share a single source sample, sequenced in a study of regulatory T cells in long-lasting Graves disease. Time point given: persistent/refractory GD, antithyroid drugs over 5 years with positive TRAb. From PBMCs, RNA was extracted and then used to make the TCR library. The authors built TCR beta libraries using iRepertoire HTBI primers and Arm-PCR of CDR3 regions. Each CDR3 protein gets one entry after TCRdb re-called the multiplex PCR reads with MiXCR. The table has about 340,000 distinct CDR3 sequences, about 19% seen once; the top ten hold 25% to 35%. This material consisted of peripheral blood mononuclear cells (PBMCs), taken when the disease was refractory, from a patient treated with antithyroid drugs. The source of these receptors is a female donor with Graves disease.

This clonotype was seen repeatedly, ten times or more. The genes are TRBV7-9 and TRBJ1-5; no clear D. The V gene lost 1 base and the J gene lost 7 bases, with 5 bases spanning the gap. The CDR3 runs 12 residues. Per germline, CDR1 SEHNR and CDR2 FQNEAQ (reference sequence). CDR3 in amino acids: CASSLDGQPQHF. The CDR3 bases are TGTGCCAGCAGCTTAGACGGCCAGCCCCAGCATTTT.

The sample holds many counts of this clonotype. Here the CDR3 DNA reads TGTGCCAGCAGTCTTAGGGTGGGGCCTAATGAAAAACTGTTTTTT. Residues: CASSLRVGPNEKLFF. J is TRBJ1-4 and V is TRBV7-2, with D possibly TRBD1 on 5 matching bases. Germline V CDR1 and CDR2: SGHTA, FQGNSA. With 6 bases removed from V and 3 bases from J, the gap between germline ends came to 14 bases. CDR3 size: 15 residues.

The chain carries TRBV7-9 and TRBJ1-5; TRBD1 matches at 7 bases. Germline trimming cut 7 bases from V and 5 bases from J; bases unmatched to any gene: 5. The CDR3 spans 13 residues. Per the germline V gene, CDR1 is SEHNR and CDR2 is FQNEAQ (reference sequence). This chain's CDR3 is CASTGQRDQPQHF. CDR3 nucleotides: TGTGCCAGCACGGGACAGCGGGATCAGCCCCAGCATTTT.

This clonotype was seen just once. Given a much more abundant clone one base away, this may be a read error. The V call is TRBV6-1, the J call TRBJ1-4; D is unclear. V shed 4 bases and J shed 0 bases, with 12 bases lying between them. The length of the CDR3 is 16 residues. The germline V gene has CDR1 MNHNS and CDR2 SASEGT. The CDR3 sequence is CASSGPRWTTNEKLFF. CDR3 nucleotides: TGTGCCAGCAGTGGACCGCGTTGGACAACTAATGAAAAACTGTTTTTT.

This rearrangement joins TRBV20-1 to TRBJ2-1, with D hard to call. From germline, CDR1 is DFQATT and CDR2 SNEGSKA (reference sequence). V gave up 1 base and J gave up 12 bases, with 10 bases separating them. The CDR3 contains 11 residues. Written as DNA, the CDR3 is TGCAGTGCTAGAGGGGTAAAAGGGCAGTTCTTC. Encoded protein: CSARGVKGQFF.

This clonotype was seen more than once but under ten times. For the CDR3, the DNA is TGCAGTGCTCCGACTGGCACAGATACGCAGTATTTT. It translates to CSAPTGTDTQYF. This chain uses TRBV20-1 with TRBJ2-3; D is ambiguous. V was clipped by 5 bases and J by 1 base, with 7 bases between them. The CDR3 covers 12 residues. The germline V gene encodes CDR1 DFQATT and CDR2 SNEGSKA (reference sequence).

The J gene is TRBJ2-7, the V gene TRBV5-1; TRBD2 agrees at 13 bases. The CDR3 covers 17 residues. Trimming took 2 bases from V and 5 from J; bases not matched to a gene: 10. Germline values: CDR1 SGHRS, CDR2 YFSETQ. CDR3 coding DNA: TGCGCCAGCAGCTTATCCCCGACTAGCGGGAGGACGGACGAGCAGTACTTC. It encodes CASSLSPTSGRTDEQYF.

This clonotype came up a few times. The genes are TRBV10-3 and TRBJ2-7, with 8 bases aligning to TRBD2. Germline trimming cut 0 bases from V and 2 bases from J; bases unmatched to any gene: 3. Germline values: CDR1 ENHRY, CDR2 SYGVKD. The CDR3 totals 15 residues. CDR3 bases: TGTGCCATCAGTGAGTCTGGCGGGGGGCCCTACGAGCAGTACTTC. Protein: CAISESGGGPYEQYF.

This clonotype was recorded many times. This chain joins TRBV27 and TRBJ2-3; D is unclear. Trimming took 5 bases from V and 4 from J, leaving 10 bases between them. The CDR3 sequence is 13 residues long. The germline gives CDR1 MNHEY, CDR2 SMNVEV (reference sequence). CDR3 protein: CASSEQPPDTQYF. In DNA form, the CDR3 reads TGTGCCAGCAGTGAGCAACCCCCAGATACGCAGTATTTT.

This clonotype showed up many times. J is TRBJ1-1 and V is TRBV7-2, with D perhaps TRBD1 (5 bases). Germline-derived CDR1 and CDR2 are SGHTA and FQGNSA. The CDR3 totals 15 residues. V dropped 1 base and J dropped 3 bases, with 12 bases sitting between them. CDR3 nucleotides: TGTGCCAGCAGCTTAGGGGCAGGGAGGGACACTGAAGCTTTCTTT. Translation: CASSLGAGRDTEAFF.

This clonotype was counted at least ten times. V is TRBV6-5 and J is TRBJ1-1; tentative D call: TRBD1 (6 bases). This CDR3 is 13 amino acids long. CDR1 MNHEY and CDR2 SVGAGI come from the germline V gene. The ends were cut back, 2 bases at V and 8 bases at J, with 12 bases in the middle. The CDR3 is CASSYLRGGEAFF. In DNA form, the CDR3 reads TGTGCCAGCAGTTACCTCCGGGGGGGCGAAGCTTTCTTT.

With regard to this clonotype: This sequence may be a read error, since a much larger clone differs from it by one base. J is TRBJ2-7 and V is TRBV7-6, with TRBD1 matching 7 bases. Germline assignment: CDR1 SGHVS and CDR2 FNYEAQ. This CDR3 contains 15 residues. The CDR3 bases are TGTGCCGGCAGCGCACGACAGGGTTTACTCTACGAGCAGTACTTC. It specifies CAGSARQGLLYEQYF.

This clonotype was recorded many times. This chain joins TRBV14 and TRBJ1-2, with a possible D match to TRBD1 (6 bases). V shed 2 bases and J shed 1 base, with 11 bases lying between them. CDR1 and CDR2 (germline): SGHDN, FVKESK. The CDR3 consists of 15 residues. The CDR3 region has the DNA TGTGCCAGCAGCCAAACAGGGAGGTGTAACTATGGCTACACCTTC. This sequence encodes CASSQTGRCNYGYTF.

Written as DNA, the CDR3 is TGTGCCAGCAGCCCCGCGACCACAGATACGCAGTATTTT. As protein: CASSPATTDTQYF. The J gene is TRBJ2-3, the V gene TRBV7-8; D ambiguous. Germline V gives CDR1 SGHVS, CDR2 FQNEAQ. With 5 bases removed from V and 2 bases from J, the gap between germline ends came to 8 bases. There are 13 residues in the CDR3. Combining the CDR3 with reference TRBV7-8 and TRBJ2-3 gives the whole variable domain GAGVSQSPRYKVAKRGQDVALRCDPISGHVSLFWYQQALGQGPEFLTYFQNEAQLDKSGLPSDRFFAERPEGSVSTLKIQRTQQEDSAVYLCASSPATTDTQYFGPGTRLTVL.

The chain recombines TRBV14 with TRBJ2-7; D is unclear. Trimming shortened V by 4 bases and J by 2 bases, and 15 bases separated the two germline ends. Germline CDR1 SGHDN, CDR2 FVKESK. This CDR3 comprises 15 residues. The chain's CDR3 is CASSPYPKGPYEQYF. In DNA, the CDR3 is TGTGCCAGCAGCCCCTACCCTAAGGGCCCCTACGAGCAGTACTTC. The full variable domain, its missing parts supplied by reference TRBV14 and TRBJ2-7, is EAGVTQFPSHSVIEKGQTVTLRCDPISGHDNLYWYRRVMGKEIKFLLHFVKESKQDESGMPNNRFLAERTGGTYSTLKVQPAELEDSGVYFCASSPYPKGPYEQYFGPGTRLTVT.

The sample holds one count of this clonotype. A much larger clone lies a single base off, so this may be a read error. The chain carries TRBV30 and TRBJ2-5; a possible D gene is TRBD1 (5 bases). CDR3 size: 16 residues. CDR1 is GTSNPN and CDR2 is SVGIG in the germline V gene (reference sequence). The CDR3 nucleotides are TGTACCTGGAGTGTTGTGGCAGGGAAGAACCAAGAGACCCAGTACTTC. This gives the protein CTWSVVAGKNQETQYF.

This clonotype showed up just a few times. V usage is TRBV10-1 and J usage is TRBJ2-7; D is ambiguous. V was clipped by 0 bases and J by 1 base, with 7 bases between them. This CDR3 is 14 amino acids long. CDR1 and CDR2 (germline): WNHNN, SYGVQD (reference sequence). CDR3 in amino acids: CASSESASSYEQYF. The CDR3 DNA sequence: TGCGCCAGCAGTGAGTCTGCCTCTTCCTACGAGCAGTACTTC.